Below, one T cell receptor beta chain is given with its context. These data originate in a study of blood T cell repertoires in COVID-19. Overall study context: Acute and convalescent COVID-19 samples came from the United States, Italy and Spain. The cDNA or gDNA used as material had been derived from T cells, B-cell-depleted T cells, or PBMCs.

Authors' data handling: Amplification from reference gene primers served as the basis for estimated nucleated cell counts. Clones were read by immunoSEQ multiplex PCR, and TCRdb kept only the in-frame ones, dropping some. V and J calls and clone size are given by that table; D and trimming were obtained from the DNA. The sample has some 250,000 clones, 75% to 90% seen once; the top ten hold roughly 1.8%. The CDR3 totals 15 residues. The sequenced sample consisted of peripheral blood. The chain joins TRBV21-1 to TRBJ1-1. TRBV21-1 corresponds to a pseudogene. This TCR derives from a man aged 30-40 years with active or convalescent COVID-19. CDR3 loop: CASRGIREKNTEAFF. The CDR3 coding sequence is TGTGCCAGCAGGGGAATTAGGGAGAAGAACACTGAAGCTTTCTTT.